The T cell receptor (beta chain) under discussion was sequenced for a study of T cells after yellow fever vaccination. Study overall: Any fraction with a low cell number was prepared using SMART-Seq v4 Ultra Low Input. Study conclusions and caveats: Faster peaking, at day 5 versus 15, marked a secondary response that was weaker. Contamination of FACS-sorted repertoires by abundant clonotypes from the bulk population could occur.

This clonotype has a handful of counts. Its target is unknown. Trimming took 5 bases from V and 10 from J; bases not matched to a gene: 10. There are 15 residues in the CDR3. The germline gives CDR1 SEHNR, CDR2 FQNEAQ (reference sequence). A 5'RACE template-switching step, the method used to make TCR cDNA, added a universal primer site and UMIs. In TCRdb, the 5' RACE reads were re-called with MiXCR into one record per CDR3 protein. Of roughly 170,000 distinct CDR3 sequences listed, roughly 6.2% were seen once; the top ten hold about 2.8%. The sequence came from a man younger than 35 who received the YFV17D yellow fever vaccine. J is TRBJ2-1 and V is TRBV7-9; 11 bases match TRBD2. This specimen was CD4+ T cells sorted from PBMCs, taken on the day of the first yellow fever vaccination. The CDR3 spells CASSPTSGGGNEQFF. CDR3 nucleotide sequence: TGTGCCAGCAGCCCCACTAGCGGGGGAGGGAACGAGCAGTTCTTC.